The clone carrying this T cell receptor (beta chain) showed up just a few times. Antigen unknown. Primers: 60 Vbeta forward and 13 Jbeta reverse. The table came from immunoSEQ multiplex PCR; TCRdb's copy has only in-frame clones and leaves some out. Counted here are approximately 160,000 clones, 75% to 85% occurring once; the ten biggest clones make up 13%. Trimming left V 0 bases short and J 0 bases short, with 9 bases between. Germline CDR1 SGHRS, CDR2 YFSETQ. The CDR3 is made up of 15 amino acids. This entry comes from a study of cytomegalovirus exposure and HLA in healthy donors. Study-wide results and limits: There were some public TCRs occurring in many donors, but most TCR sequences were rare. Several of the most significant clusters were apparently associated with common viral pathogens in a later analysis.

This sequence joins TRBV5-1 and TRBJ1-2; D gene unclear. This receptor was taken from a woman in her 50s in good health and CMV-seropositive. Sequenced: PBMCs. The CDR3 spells CASSLVSGPNYGYTF. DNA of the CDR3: TGCGCCAGCAGCTTGGTGTCGGGTCCTAACTATGGCTACACCTTC. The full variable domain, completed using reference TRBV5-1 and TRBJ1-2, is KAGVTQTPRYLIKTRGQQVTLSCSPISGHRSVSWYQQTPGQGLQFLFEYFSETQRNKGNFPGRFSGRQFSNSRSEMNVSTLELGDSALYLCASSLVSGPNYGYTFGSGTRLTVV.